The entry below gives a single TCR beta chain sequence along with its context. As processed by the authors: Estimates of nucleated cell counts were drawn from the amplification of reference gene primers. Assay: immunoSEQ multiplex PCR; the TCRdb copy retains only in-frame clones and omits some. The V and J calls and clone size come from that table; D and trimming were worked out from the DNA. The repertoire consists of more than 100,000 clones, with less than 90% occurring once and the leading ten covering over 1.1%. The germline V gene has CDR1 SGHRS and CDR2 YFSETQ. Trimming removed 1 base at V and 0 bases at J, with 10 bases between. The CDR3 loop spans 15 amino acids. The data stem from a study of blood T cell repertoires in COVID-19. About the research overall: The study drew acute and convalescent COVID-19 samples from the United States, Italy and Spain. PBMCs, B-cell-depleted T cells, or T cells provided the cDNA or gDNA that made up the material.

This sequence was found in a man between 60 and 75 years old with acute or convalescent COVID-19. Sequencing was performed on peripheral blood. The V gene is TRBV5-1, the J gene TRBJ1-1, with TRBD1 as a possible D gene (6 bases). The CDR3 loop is CASSLPGQVNTEAFF. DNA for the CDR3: TGCGCCAGCAGCTTGCCGGGACAAGTGAACACTGAAGCTTTCTTT.